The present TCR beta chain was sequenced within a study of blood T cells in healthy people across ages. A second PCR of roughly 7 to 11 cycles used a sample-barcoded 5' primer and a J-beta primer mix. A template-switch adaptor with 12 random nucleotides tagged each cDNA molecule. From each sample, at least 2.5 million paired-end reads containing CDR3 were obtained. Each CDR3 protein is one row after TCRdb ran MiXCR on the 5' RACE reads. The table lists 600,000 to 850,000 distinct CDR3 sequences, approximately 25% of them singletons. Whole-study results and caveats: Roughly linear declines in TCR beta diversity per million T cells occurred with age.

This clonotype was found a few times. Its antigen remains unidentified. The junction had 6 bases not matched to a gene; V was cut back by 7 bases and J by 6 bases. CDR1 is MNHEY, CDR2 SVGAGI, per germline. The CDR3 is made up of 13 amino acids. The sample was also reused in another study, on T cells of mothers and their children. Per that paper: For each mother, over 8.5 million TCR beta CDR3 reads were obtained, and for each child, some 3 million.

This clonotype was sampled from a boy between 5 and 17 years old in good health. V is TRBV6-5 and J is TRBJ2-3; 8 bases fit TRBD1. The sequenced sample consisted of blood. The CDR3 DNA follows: TGTGCCAGCACCCAGACAGGGGTGGATACGCAGTATTTT. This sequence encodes CASTQTGVDTQYF.